This TCR beta chain was recovered during a study of blood T cell repertoires in COVID-19. Study at large: Collection of acute and convalescent COVID-19 samples took place in the United States, Italy and Spain. Sources were T cells, B-cell-depleted T cells, or PBMCs; the material itself was cDNA or gDNA.

In the study's own analysis: For nucleated cells, counts were estimated from reference gene primer amplification. Data came from immunoSEQ multiplex PCR; TCRdb stores just in-frame clones and leaves some out. D and trimming come from the DNA, and the V and J calls and clone size come from that table. The data contain about 260,000 clones, 85% to 90% of them singletons. V was pared by 0 bases and J by 3 bases, with 12 bases between. Looked up from germline, CDR1 is SGHDT and CDR2 is YYEEEE. This CDR3 is 15 amino acids long. The receptor was derived from a woman aged 40-49 years with acute or convalescent COVID-19. Source material: peripheral blood. The V and J genes are TRBV5-6 and TRBJ1-2; D is perhaps TRBD1 (5 bases). The CDR3 nucleotides are TGTGCCAGCAGCTTGGTTGGGGGGACGGACTATGGCTACACCTTC. It yields the protein CASSLVGGTDYGYTF.